This T cell receptor beta chain was sequenced during a study of T cell responses to AZD1222 COVID-19 vaccine. This clone has only one observation. Trimming removed 5 bases from V and 5 bases from J, with 9 bases in between. The germline V gene has CDR1 SGHAT and CDR2 FQDESV (reference sequence). This CDR3 contains 12 residues. The table came from immunoSEQ multiplex PCR; TCRdb's copy has only in-frame clones and leaves some out. The profile covers 150,000 or so clones, with approximately 89% appearing a single time and approximately 1.3% taken by the ten largest. Source: peripheral blood, taken 28 days after the second AZD1222 dose. The sequence derives from an adult who received the AZD1222 COVID-19 vaccine. The chain couples TRBV11-1 to TRBJ1-2; D is possibly TRBD1 (6 bases). The CDR3 DNA is TGTGCCAGCAGCACCAGGGGTTATGGCTACACCTTC. Its protein is CASSTRGYGYTF.